These 24 T cell receptor beta chains originate from one sample sequenced in a study of blood T cell repertoires in COVID-19. The repertoire was sequenced with immunoSEQ multiplex PCR; TCRdb's copy has only in-frame clones and lacks some. The sample has some 70,000 clones; 88% are singletons. Material: peripheral blood. The origin of the receptors is a woman between 65 and 79 years old with acute or convalescent COVID-19.

The rearrangement links TRBV27 to TRBJ1-5; D ambiguous. With 7 bases removed from V and 0 bases from J, the gap between germline ends came to 10 bases. The CDR3 is 14 amino acids. The germline CDR1 and CDR2 sequences are MNHEY and SMNVEV (reference sequence). CDR3 sequence reads: CASKRSFSNQPQHF. The CDR3 DNA is TGTGCCAGCAAAAGGAGTTTTAGCAATCAGCCCCAGCATTTT.

This clone was detected only a few times. The chain carries TRBV7-3 and TRBJ2-2, with 7 bases that match TRBD2. The CDR3 has 18 residues. Germline V gene lookup returns CDR1 SGHTA and CDR2 FQGTGA. J gave up 1 base and V 6 bases, and 14 bases lay outside the gene matches. The CDR3 bases are TGTGCCAGCAGTACCGCGGGGGTCTTCAAAGGGAACACCGGGGAGCTGTTTTTT. Its protein is CASSTAGVFKGNTGELFF.

This clone has only one observation. The J gene is TRBJ1-3, the V gene TRBV7-2; TRBD1 aligns across 8 bases. This CDR3 region has 17 residues. Unmatched junction bases numbered 8, after V lost 4 bases and J lost 0 bases. The germline V gene encodes CDR1 SGHTA and CDR2 FQGNSA. In nucleotides, the CDR3 is TGTGCCAGCAGCTGGAGACAGGGGCCCACCTCTGGAAACACCATATATTTT. Translation: CASSWRQGPTSGNTIYF.

V usage is TRBV30 and J usage is TRBJ1-2, with TRBD1 identical over 8 bases. Germline trimming cut 4 bases from V and 3 bases from J; bases unmatched to any gene: 10. The germline V gene encodes CDR1 GTSNPN and CDR2 SVGIG (reference sequence). The CDR3 has 15 amino acids. The CDR3 protein is CAWKLLDRGDYGYTF. The CDR3 DNA is TGTGCCTGGAAACTATTAGACAGGGGTGACTATGGCTACACCTTC.

This sequence joins TRBV19 and TRBJ1-2; D is unclear. Trimming took off 2 bases at V and 3 bases at J, with 7 bases between the two ends. CDR3 size: 13 residues. Per germline, CDR1 LNHDA and CDR2 SQIVND (reference sequence). The CDR3 protein is CASSIQMYYGYTF. The CDR3 DNA reads as TGTGCCAGTAGTATACAGATGTACTATGGCTACACCTTC. The whole variable domain, filled in from reference TRBV19 and TRBJ1-2, reads DGGITQSPKYLFRKEGQNVTLSCEQNLNHDAMYWYRQDPGQGLRLIYYSQIVNDFQKGDIAEGYSVSREKKESFPLTVTSAQKNPTAFYLCASSIQMYYGYTFGSGTRLTVV.

The chain is built from TRBV4-1 and TRBJ2-5; D possibly corresponds to TRBD1 (6 bases). The CDR3 length is 14 residues. Trimming took 6 bases from V and 2 from J, leaving 13 bases between them. CDR1 MGHRA and CDR2 YSYEKL come from the germline V gene. CDR3 residues: CASSPTGTQETQYF. CDR3 in DNA: TGCGCCAGCAGTCCAACCGGGACACAAGAGACCCAGTACTTC.

The rearrangement uses TRBV29-1 and TRBJ2-7; 7 nucleotides agree with TRBD2. V shed 3 bases, J shed 9 bases, and the junction held 5 bases outside the gene matches. The CDR3 has 11 amino acids. CDR1 and CDR2 (germline): SQVTM, ANQGSEA. In DNA form, the CDR3 reads TGCAGCGTTGAGGCGGGGGAGGCGCAGTACTTC. This translates into CSVEAGEAQYF.

The chain recombines TRBV2 with TRBJ2-7; tentatively, D is TRBD2 (7 bases). This CDR3 comprises 15 residues. Germline CDR1 and CDR2: SNHLY and FYNNEI. With 6 bases removed from V and 5 bases from J, the gap between germline ends came to 20 bases. CDR3 DNA sequence: TGTGCCAGCAGGCTACAAGGGGGAGGGAAAAACGAGCAGTACTTC. This gives the protein CASRLQGGGKNEQYF.

This chain's CDR3 is CASSKPATDSGNTIYF. CDR3 sequence (DNA): TGTGCCAGCAGCAAGCCCGCGACAGACTCTGGAAACACCATATATTTT. The chain links TRBV3-1 (or the pseudogene TRBV3-2) to TRBJ1-3; TRBD1 is a possible D gene (5 bases). This CDR3 is 16 amino acids long. Germline lookup yields CDR1 LGHDT and CDR2 YNNKEL (reference sequence). V dropped 5 bases and J dropped 0 bases, with 14 bases sitting between them.

V is TRBV11-2 and J is TRBJ2-3; TRBD1 is a possible D gene (5 bases). CDR1 SGHAT and CDR2 FQNNGV come from the germline V gene. Trimming took off 0 bases at V and 3 bases at J, with 10 bases between the two ends. This CDR3 has 15 residues. The CDR3 nucleotides read TGTGCCAGCAGCTTAGACAGGGTTCAAACAGATACGCAGTATTTT. This sequence encodes CASSLDRVQTDTQYF.

This chain joins TRBV11-2 and TRBJ1-1, with 8 bases fitting TRBD1. In germline, CDR1 is SGHAT, CDR2 FQNNGV. V lost 3 bases to trimming and J lost 5 bases; unmatched junction nucleotides: 5. This CDR3 has 14 amino acids. The CDR3 loop reads CASSFFRQGTEAFF. CDR3 nucleotides: TGTGCCAGCAGCTTCTTCCGACAGGGGACTGAAGCTTTCTTT.

V gene TRBV19 combines with J gene TRBJ1-3, with D tentatively TRBD1 (6 bases). CDR1 and CDR2 from the germline V gene are LNHDA and SQIVND (reference sequence). V was clipped by 5 bases and J by 2 bases, with 10 bases between them. This CDR3 contains 14 residues. The CDR3 loop reads CASSSRQAGNTIYF. CDR3 nucleotides: TGTGCCAGTAGTTCCCGACAGGCTGGAAACACCATATATTTT. The full variable domain, with the rest looked up from reference TRBV19 and TRBJ1-3, is DGGITQSPKYLFRKEGQNVTLSCEQNLNHDAMYWYRQDPGQGLRLIYYSQIVNDFQKGDIAEGYSVSREKKESFPLTVTSAQKNPTAFYLCASSSRQAGNTIYFGEGSWLTVV.

The V call is TRBV27, the J call TRBJ2-5; 9 nucleotides line up with TRBD2. With 9 bases clipped from V and 5 bases from J, the junction kept 13 bases outside the gene matches. CDR1 and CDR2 (germline): MNHEY, SMNVEV (reference sequence). This CDR3 region has 15 residues. CDR3 in DNA: TGTGCCAGTCCTCGGGTAGCGGGAGACAGCGAGACCCAGTACTTC. Protein: CASPRVAGDSETQYF.

The chain couples TRBV5-6 to TRBJ2-7, with 12 bases matching TRBD2. V lost 3 bases to trimming and J lost 9 bases; unmatched junction nucleotides: 10. In germline, CDR1 is SGHDT, CDR2 YYEEEE. The CDR3 totals 15 residues. CDR3 nucleotide sequence: TGTGCCAGCAGCTCATGGACTAGCGGGATAGGGTGGCAGTACTTC. This translates into CASSSWTSGIGWQYF.

J is TRBJ2-1 and V is TRBV4-3, with D tentatively TRBD1 (6 bases). The CDR3 consists of 19 residues. Germline V lookup: CDR1 LGHNA, CDR2 YSLEER. V gave up 1 base and J gave up 4 bases, with 23 bases separating them. The CDR3 DNA follows: TGCGCCAGCAGCCAAGGGTACCAGGGGACCCAATTAGGGTACAATGAGCAGTTCTTC. Amino acids: CASSQGYQGTQLGYNEQFF.

This chain joins TRBV9 and TRBJ2-1, with TRBD2 as a possible D gene (6 bases). Germline assignment: CDR1 SGDLS and CDR2 YYNGEE. With 4 bases removed from V and 9 bases from J, the gap between germline ends came to 11 bases. This CDR3 contains 12 residues. The CDR3 region is CASSLPGGEQFF. The DNA of the CDR3 is TGTGCCAGCAGCCTTCCCGGGGGTGAGCAGTTCTTC. The full variable domain, with the rest looked up from reference TRBV9 and TRBJ2-1, is DSGVTQTPKHLITATGQRVTLRCSPRSGDLSVYWYQQSLDQGLQFLIQYYNGEERAKGNILERFSAQQFPDLHSELNLSSLELGDSALYFCASSLPGGEQFFGPGTRLTVL.

The V gene is TRBV21-1, the J gene TRBJ1-6. TRBV21-1 is a documented pseudogene. This CDR3 comprises 16 residues. CDR3 in amino acids: CASSKGILRHNSPLHF. CDR3 nucleotide sequence: TGTGCCAGCAGCAAAGGAATCCTACGCCATAATTCACCCCTCCACTTT.

The chain recombines TRBV5-3 with TRBJ1-6, with 12 bases identical to TRBD1. TRBV5-3 belongs to the ORF category, with a function that is uncertain. J lost 9 bases, V lost 6 bases, and 16 bases had no gene match. The CDR3 has 18 amino acids. The CDR3 spells CARIRDRGLARDSSPLHF. In nucleotides, the CDR3 is TGTGCCAGAATCCGGGACAGGGGGCTTGCCAGGGATAGTTCACCCCTCCACTTT.

The V call is TRBV7-9, the J call TRBJ1-1, with TRBD1 as a possible D gene (5 bases). From germline, CDR1 is SEHNR and CDR2 FQNEAQ (reference sequence). The CDR3 has 13 residues. V lost 5 bases, J lost 2 bases, and 9 bases lay in between. CDR3 DNA sequence: TGTGCCAGCAGCCGACAGAGAAACACTGAAGCTTTCTTT. This translates into CASSRQRNTEAFF.

J is TRBJ1-3 and V is TRBV28, with 7 bases lining up with TRBD1. The V and J ends lost 3 bases and 0 bases, in that order; junction bases with no gene match: 5. This CDR3 spans 16 amino acids. Looked up from germline, CDR1 is MDHEN and CDR2 is SYDVKM. The CDR3: CASSFRDSASGNTIYF. The CDR3 coding sequence is TGTGCCAGCAGTTTTCGGGACAGCGCCTCTGGAAACACCATATATTTT.

The chain employs TRBV7-8 and TRBJ2-7; 7 bases map to TRBD2. CDR3 length: 13 amino acids. V lost 4 bases, J lost 4 bases, and 4 bases stayed unmatched. Germline values: CDR1 SGHVS, CDR2 FQNEAQ. As DNA, the CDR3 is TGTGCCAGCAGCTCCACGGGGGGATACGAGCAGTACTTC. Protein: CASSSTGGYEQYF.

This sequence joins TRBV29-1 and TRBJ2-7; 9 bases agree with TRBD1. CDR1 and CDR2 (germline): SQVTM, ANQGSEA. The CDR3 loop spans 13 amino acids. V lost 5 bases, J lost 1 base, and 3 bases stayed unmatched. The CDR3 region has the DNA TGCAGCGTTCGGGACAGGGAGTCCTACGAGCAGTACTTC. Protein: CSVRDRESYEQYF.

The J gene is TRBJ1-1, the V gene TRBV19; D might be TRBD1 (6 bases). V lost 3 bases and J 2 bases, leaving 13 bases between the germline ends. Per germline, CDR1 LNHDA and CDR2 SQIVND (reference sequence). There are 15 residues in the CDR3. CDR3 nucleotide sequence: TGTGCCAGTAGTATCGAGGACAGACCTAACACTGAAGCTTTCTTT. Its protein product is CASSIEDRPNTEAFF.

The sample holds a few counts of this clone. V and J are TRBV9 and TRBJ1-2; TRBD1 agrees at 7 bases. The CDR3 is 16 amino acids. V lost 3 bases and J lost 1; bases outside the gene matches: 9. Germline CDR1 and CDR2: SGDLS and YYNGEE. CDR3 in DNA: TGTGCCAGCAGCGAGGGAGGACAGGAACATAACTATGGCTACACCTTC. This encodes CASSEGGQEHNYGYTF.